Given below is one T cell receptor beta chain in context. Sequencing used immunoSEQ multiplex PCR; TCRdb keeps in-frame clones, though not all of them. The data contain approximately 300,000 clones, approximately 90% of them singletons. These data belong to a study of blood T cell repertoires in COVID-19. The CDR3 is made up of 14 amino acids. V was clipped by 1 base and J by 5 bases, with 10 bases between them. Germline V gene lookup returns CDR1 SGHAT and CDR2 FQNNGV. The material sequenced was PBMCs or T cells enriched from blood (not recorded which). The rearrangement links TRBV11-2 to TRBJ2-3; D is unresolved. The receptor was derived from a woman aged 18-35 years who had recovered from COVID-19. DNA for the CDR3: TGTGCCAGCAGCTTAGTTCCGACTGAAGATACGCAGTATTTT. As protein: CASSLVPTEDTQYF.